What follows describes a single TCR beta chain. Its antigen is undetermined. This specimen comes from a study of shared clonotypes between healthy human individuals. The V segment lost 0 bases and the J segment 8 bases; nucleotides outside the gene matches: 6. CDR3 length: 15 amino acids. Germline V CDR1 and CDR2: MNHEY, SVGAGI. All donors qualified as healthy HIV-negative adults and had experienced no recent acute infections or vaccinations. Sequenced by immunoSEQ multiplex PCR; TCRdb stores in-frame clones only, minus some. Here the sample spans 2 million to 2.5 million clones, around 92% being singletons. General study points: Larger richness was generally estimated for naive than memory subsets.

The sample taken for sequencing was naive CD4+ T cells from PBMCs. Subset in this sample: CD45RA+ positively selected. This TCR was recovered from a man between 18 and 29 years old in good health. Some clones in this sample may be carry-over from other donors' samples. The chain carries TRBV6-5 and TRBJ1-2; 10 bases align to TRBD1. The CDR3 loop reads CASSYSKTGGWGYTF. Here the CDR3 DNA reads TGTGCCAGCAGTTACTCGAAGACAGGGGGCTGGGGCTACACCTTC.